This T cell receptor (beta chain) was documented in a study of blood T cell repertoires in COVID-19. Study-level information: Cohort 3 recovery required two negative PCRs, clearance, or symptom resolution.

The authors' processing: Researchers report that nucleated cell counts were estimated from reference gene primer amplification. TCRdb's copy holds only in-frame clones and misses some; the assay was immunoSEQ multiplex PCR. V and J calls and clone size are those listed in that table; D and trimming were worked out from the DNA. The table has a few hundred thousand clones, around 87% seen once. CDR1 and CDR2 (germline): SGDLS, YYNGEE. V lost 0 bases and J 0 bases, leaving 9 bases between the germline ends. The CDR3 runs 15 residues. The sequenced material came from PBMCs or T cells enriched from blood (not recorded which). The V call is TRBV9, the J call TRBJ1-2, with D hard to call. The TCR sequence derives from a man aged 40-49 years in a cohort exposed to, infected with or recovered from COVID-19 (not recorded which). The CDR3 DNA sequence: TGTGCCAGCAGCGTAGTCCCAGTGCCTAACTATGGCTACACCTTC. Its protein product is CASSVVPVPNYGYTF.